These 21 T cell receptor beta chains were all obtained from the same sample, sequenced in a study of T cells expressing NK-cell markers (TCRdb year 2020). The library was produced with 5' RACE. TCRdb shows the sequencer as Illumina HiSeq 2000. TCRdb reprocessed the reads and assigns one entry to each CDR3 protein sequence, leaving out DNA. The sample's records list 500,000 or so distinct CDR3 sequences. The ten largest clones take up 3.5% to 4.5% of the sample. The sequencing sample was made of blood T cells: a sorted CD56 or NKG2C T cell subset, CD4+ or CD8+ T cells, or bulk PBMC T cells (not recorded which). The receptors here all came from a man aged 18-30 years in good health. Donor details come from another sample of the same person, matched by shared clones.

V usage is TRBV6-5 and J usage is TRBJ2-7; no DNA is available, so the TRBD2 call from TCRdb remains unchecked. The CDR3 contains 15 residues. Germline V gene data show CDR1 as MNHEY and CDR2 as SVGAGI. Here the CDR3 reads CASSSGTRLMYEQYF.

This chain uses TRBV6-1 with TRBJ2-4; TCRdb's D call of TRBD1 is untestable without DNA. The CDR3 runs to 13 residues. CDR1 is MNHNS, CDR2 SASEGT, per germline. CDR3 residues: CASSDRDRNIQYF.

V is TRBV20-1 and J is TRBJ1-2; no DNA is available, so the TRBD1 call from TCRdb remains unchecked. The CDR3 length is 13 residues. Germline loops: CDR1 DFQATT, CDR2 SNEGSKA (reference sequence). This chain's CDR3 is CSATWDRNYGYTF.

The chain carries TRBV3-1 and TRBJ2-2; TCRdb returns TRBD2, unconfirmable since there is no DNA. The CDR3 has 17 amino acids. The germline V gene encodes CDR1 LGHDT and CDR2 YNNKEL (reference sequence). The CDR3: CASSQEVLARHTGELFF. Together with reference TRBV3-1 and TRBJ2-2, the CDR3 gives the full variable domain: DTAVSQTPKYLVTQMGNDKSIKCEQNLGHDTMYWYKQDSKKFLKIMFSYNNKELIINETVPNRFSPKSPDKAHLNLHINSLELGDSAVYFCASSQEVLARHTGELFFGEGSRLTVL.

The chain combines TRBV7-3 with TRBJ2-1; TCRdb's D call, TRBD2, is unchecked because there is no DNA. This CDR3 contains 13 residues. The germline CDR1 and CDR2 sequences are SGHTA and FQGTGA. CDR3 loop: CASSSGLAGGLFF.

The chain is built from TRBV12-3 or TRBV12-4 and TRBJ1-5; the D call of TRBD1 rests on TCRdb alone, since no DNA is present to check it. This CDR3 is 14 amino acids long. CDR3 sequence reads: CASGWDRVNQPQHF.

V usage is TRBV12-3 or TRBV12-4 and J usage is TRBJ2-1; checking the TCRdb D call of TRBD1 is not possible without DNA. The CDR3 runs 16 residues. Here the CDR3 reads CASRSLDWARSNEQFF.

This chain joins TRBV4-1 and TRBJ1-1; the D call from TCRdb, TRBD1, cannot be confirmed without DNA. The V gene's germline CDR1 is MGHRA and CDR2 YSYEKL. There are 14 residues in the CDR3. This CDR3 reads CASSRPGQGTEAFF.

The rearrangement uses TRBV6-5 and TRBJ2-3. CDR1 and CDR2 from the germline V gene are MNHEY and SVGAGI. The CDR3 spans 16 residues. CDR3 in amino acids: CASSYSKSGSTDTQYF.

The gene calls are TRBV28 and TRBJ2-7; TCRdb designates TRBD2, a call that cannot be tested without DNA. Germline V CDR1 and CDR2: MDHEN, SYDVKM. CDR3 length: 14 residues. This CDR3 reads CASSLRQGSDEQYF.

V gene TRBV20-1 combines with J gene TRBJ2-7; TCRdb's assignment of TRBD2 cannot be checked, as there is no DNA. Per germline, CDR1 DFQATT and CDR2 SNEGSKA (reference sequence). The CDR3 contains 15 residues. CDR3 protein: CSAALIAGGNYEQYF.

This chain uses TRBV5-1 with TRBJ2-3. The CDR3 is 15 amino acids. Germline V CDR1 and CDR2: SGHRS, YFSETQ. The CDR3 sequence is CASSLFAARTDTQYF.

The chain couples TRBV25-1 to TRBJ1-4; TCRdb lists TRBD1, though no DNA is available to test this call. The CDR3 contains 13 residues. Germline V gene sequence: CDR1 MGHDK, CDR2 SYGVNS. CDR3 amino acids: CASSQPGGGKLFF.

The V call is TRBV7-9, the J call TRBJ2-4. This CDR3 is 15 amino acids long. Germline CDR1 is SEHNR and CDR2 is FQNEAQ (reference sequence). The chain's CDR3 is CASSFSELAKNIQYF.

The chain uses TRBV6-5 and TRBJ2-7; with no DNA, the TCRdb D assignment of TRBD1 cannot be verified. The germline V gene has CDR1 MNHEY and CDR2 SVGAGI. The CDR3 length is 14 residues. CDR3: CASRAGTGVNEQYF.

The V and J genes are TRBV27 and TRBJ2-7; the D call from TCRdb, TRBD1, cannot be confirmed without DNA. Germline CDR1 MNHEY, CDR2 SMNVEV (reference sequence). The CDR3 sequence is 14 residues long. Here the CDR3 reads CASRSGGWGNEQYF.

The chain joins TRBV4-3 to TRBJ2-1; TCRdb indicates TRBD1, and absent DNA this call remains unverified. This CDR3 is built from 13 residues. The germline CDR1 and CDR2 sequences are LGHNA and YSLEER. CDR3 amino acids: CASSQDRRGSKFF.

This rearrangement joins TRBV6-5 to TRBJ2-3; TCRdb lists TRBD2, though no DNA is available to test this call. CDR3 length equals 17 residues. Germline V gene lookup returns CDR1 MNHEY and CDR2 SVGAGI. The CDR3 loop reads CASSYTIGPSSTDTQYF.

The V and J genes are TRBV7-2 and TRBJ2-3. The CDR3 is made up of 15 amino acids. Germline values: CDR1 SGHTA, CDR2 FQGNSA. CDR3 amino acids: CASSLYGARTDTQYF.

The CDR3 is CASMDGTREIF. The V gene is TRBV6-5, the J gene TRBJ2-1; TCRdb's D gene call, TRBD1, goes unchecked for lack of DNA. The germline CDR1 and CDR2 sequences are MNHEY and SVGAGI. The CDR3 length is 11 residues.

The V call is TRBV7-3, the J call TRBJ1-1; TCRdb calls TRBD1, which cannot be checked without DNA. Germline V CDR1 and CDR2: SGHTA, FQGTGA. The CDR3 runs to 12 residues. The CDR3: CASKGQGTEAFF.